This note documents a single T cell receptor (beta chain) sequence. Its specificity is unknown. This record belongs to a study of shared clonotypes between healthy human individuals. The study drew all its donors from Caucasian adults living in Nashville, Tennessee. The CDR3 is 16 residues long. J lost 1 base, V lost 4 bases, and 6 bases had no gene match. Per germline, CDR1 SGHNT and CDR2 YYREEE (reference sequence). The study, taken as a whole, reports: Sharing across four donors was highest in naive CD4 (approximately 5%) and lowest in memory CD8 (around 0.4%). Investigators collected only blood, and repertoires in tissues likely differ.

Replicate PCRs for sorted subsets used 200 ng DNA; this equaled 25,000 to 35,000 T cell genomes. The assay was immunoSEQ multiplex PCR, and TCRdb's table has in-frame clones only and misses some. The sample has around 2.5 million clones; 93% are singletons. The gene calls are TRBV5-4 and TRBJ2-3, with 10 bases aligning to TRBD2. The sample was naive CD4+ T cells from PBMCs. Subset defined: CD45RA+ positively selected. This clonotype originated in a young man in good health. Some clones in this sample may be carry-over from other donors' samples. The CDR3 loop reads CASSPGLAPRTDTQYF. The CDR3 nucleotides read TGTGCCAGCAGCCCGGGACTAGCGCCCCGCACAGATACGCAGTATTTT.